Following are 20 T cell receptor beta chains from one sample sequenced in a study of spatial heterogeneity in lung cancer. MiXCR, applied by TCRdb to the 5' RACE reads, yields one record per CDR3 protein. Here the sample spans 51,000 or so distinct CDR3 sequences, less than 9% being singletons. Time point meaning: blood at routine non-recurrence follow-up after resection. Tumor, nontumor lung or frozen PBMC supplied whole RNA that was sequenced unsorted. The sample consisted of PBMCs, taken at follow-up. The receptors derive from a female donor with early-stage non-small cell lung cancer.

As for this clonotype: This could be a read error, since a much larger clone is one nucleotide away. The CDR3 ends on some other residue instead of the conserved phenylalanine or tryptophan, so this is likely a read error. The chain joins TRBV5-5 to TRBJ1-5; unclear D gene. CDR1 and CDR2 (germline): SGHKS, YYEKEE (reference sequence). With 1 base removed from V and 7 bases from J, the gap between germline ends came to 12 bases. The CDR3 sequence is 14 residues long. The chain's CDR3 is CASSLPLNGQPQHL. CDR3 sequence (DNA): TGTGCCAGCAGCTTGCCCCTCAACGGGCAGCCCCAGCATCTT.

The table lists this clonotype with many counts. The chain links TRBV7-2 to TRBJ2-2; D might be TRBD2 (5 bases). V gave up 4 bases and J gave up 0 bases, with 9 bases separating them. CDR3 length: 15 residues. The germline gives CDR1 SGHTA, CDR2 FQGNSA. CDR3 sequence: CASSSIGANTGELFF. The CDR3 bases are TGTGCCAGCAGCTCGATCGGGGCGAACACCGGGGAGCTGTTTTTT.

The rearrangement joins TRBV30 to TRBJ2-6; D is ambiguous. Germline CDR1 is GTSNPN and CDR2 is SVGIG (reference sequence). CDR3 size: 16 residues. The V gene lost 3 bases and the J gene lost 0 bases, with 12 bases spanning the gap. The chain's CDR3 is CAWRAWGGSGANVLTF. Written as DNA, the CDR3 is TGTGCCTGGAGGGCGTGGGGTGGCTCTGGGGCCAACGTCCTGACTTTC. Combining the CDR3 with reference TRBV30 and TRBJ2-6 gives the whole variable domain SQTIHQWPATLVQPVGSPLSLECTVEGTSNPNLYWYRQAAGRGLQLLFYSVGIGQISSEVPQNLSASRPQDRQFILSSKKLLLSDSGFYLCAWRAWGGSGANVLTFGAGSRLTVL.

This clonotype was found many times. The V gene is TRBV12-3 or TRBV12-4, the J gene TRBJ2-1; D uncertain. Trimming stripped 4 bases from V and 8 bases from J, with 24 bases between. The CDR3 has 17 residues. CDR3 amino acids: CASSSPLRASRMDEQFF. Here the CDR3 DNA reads TGTGCCAGCAGTTCCCCCCTACGGGCCAGCCGGATGGATGAGCAGTTCTTC.

This chain uses TRBV2 with TRBJ1-1; weak D call: TRBD1 (5 bases). The CDR3 is 14 residues long. The V gene lost 3 bases and the J gene lost 8 bases, with 16 bases spanning the gap. CDR1 and CDR2 (germline): SNHLY, FYNNEI. The CDR3 nucleotides read TGTGCCAGCAGTGATCGTAGAGGGGTTAAGGAAGCTTTCTTT. Encoded protein: CASSDRRGVKEAFF.

This clonotype showed up just a few times. The V and J genes are TRBV4-1 and TRBJ1-5; no definite D call. V was shortened by 0 bases and J by 4 bases, with 13 bases between the two germline ends. CDR3 length: 16 residues. Germline CDR1 MGHRA, CDR2 YSYEKL. Here the CDR3 reads CASSQDVYLLNQPQHF. The DNA for the CDR3 is TGCGCCAGCAGCCAAGATGTTTACCTTTTGAATCAGCCCCAGCATTTT.

This clonotype was observed a handful of times. The rearrangement links TRBV7-2 to TRBJ2-1, with 14 bases matching TRBD2. Germline V gene data show CDR1 as SGHTA and CDR2 as FQGNSA. The J segment lost 13 bases and the V segment lost 1 base, leaving 12 bases of the junction unmatched. This CDR3 contains 17 residues. The CDR3 DNA is TGTGCCAGCAGCTTAGGCGCGGGACTAGCGGGGGTAGTCCCCCAGTTCTTC. Its protein product is CASSLGAGLAGVVPQFF.

This clonotype was observed a handful of times. The CDR3 DNA reads as TGTGCCAGCAGTTTATTGGATGAGCAGTTCTTC. This sequence encodes CASSLLDEQFF. The chain uses TRBV28 and TRBJ2-1; D is ambiguous. Germline-derived CDR1 and CDR2 are MDHEN and SYDVKM. The CDR3 is made up of 11 amino acids. The germline V and J ends were trimmed by 1 base and 8 bases, with 3 bases remaining between them.

The rearrangement uses TRBV20-1 and TRBJ2-3, with TRBD2 identical over 8 bases. Germline V gene lookup returns CDR1 DFQATT and CDR2 SNEGSKA (reference sequence). J lost 4 bases, V lost 8 bases, and 8 bases had no gene match. The CDR3 totals 13 residues. The CDR3 DNA sequence: TGCAGTTACACCGGGGGGGCGGCAGATACGCAGTATTTT. Translation gives CSYTGGAADTQYF.

The chain joins TRBV5-1 to TRBJ2-4; D uncertain. Germline values: CDR1 SGHRS, CDR2 YFSETQ. The V end was cut by 0 bases, the J end by 10 bases, with 11 bases between. This CDR3 spans 13 amino acids. The chain's CDR3 is CASSLGLGRIQYF. The CDR3 DNA follows: TGCGCCAGCAGCTTGGGTCTGGGTAGGATTCAGTACTTC. Based on the CDR3 plus reference TRBV5-1 and TRBJ2-4, the full variable domain is KAGVTQTPRYLIKTRGQQVTLSCSPISGHRSVSWYQQTPGQGLQFLFEYFSETQRNKGNFPGRFSGRQFSNSRSEMNVSTLELGDSALYLCASSLGLGRIQYFGAGTRLSVL.

This clonotype was counted at least ten times. J is TRBJ2-1 and V is TRBV20-1; D possibly uses TRBD1 or TRBD2 (6 bases each). The CDR3 length is 15 residues. V lost 3 bases to trimming and J lost 0 bases, with 12 bases between them. Germline V lookup: CDR1 DFQATT, CDR2 SNEGSKA (reference sequence). The CDR3 region is CSASRGLLSYNEQFF. In DNA, the CDR3 is TGCAGTGCTAGTCGGGGGCTTCTCTCCTACAATGAGCAGTTCTTC.

This clonotype occurred many times. The J gene is TRBJ2-7, the V gene TRBV28, with 9 bases aligning to TRBD1. The CDR3 is 17 residues long. V lost 8 bases and J lost 3; bases outside the gene matches: 17. CDR1 and CDR2 (germline): MDHEN, SYDVKM. The CDR3 coding sequence is TGTGCCAGCCCTCCAGCCATCGGGACAGGGTTTCTCTACGAGCAGTACTTC. Its protein product is CASPPAIGTGFLYEQYF.

This clonotype was recorded a few times. The V and J genes are TRBV5-5 and TRBJ2-5; TRBD2 matches at 12 bases. J was trimmed by 2 bases and V by 2 bases; bases with no gene match: 1. The germline gives CDR1 SGHKS, CDR2 YYEKEE (reference sequence). The length of the CDR3 is 15 residues. CDR3 protein: CASSLLAGGQETQYF. The CDR3 coding sequence is TGTGCCAGCAGCTTACTAGCGGGGGGACAAGAGACCCAGTACTTC.

This clonotype was recorded many times. CDR3 in DNA: TGTGCCAGCAGCTTAGAGCCCCCTGGCACTGAAGCTTTCTTT. This translates into CASSLEPPGTEAFF. The V gene is TRBV7-9, the J gene TRBJ1-1; no reliable D call. The CDR3 loop spans 14 amino acids. V lost 1 base and J 4 bases, leaving 10 bases between the germline ends. Per the germline V gene, CDR1 is SEHNR and CDR2 is FQNEAQ (reference sequence).

Ten or more counts support this clonotype. CDR3 bases: TGTGCCAGTTATACAGGGTTCTCCTACGAGCAGTACTTC. This sequence encodes CASYTGFSYEQYF. This sequence joins TRBV6-6 and TRBJ2-7; D perhaps matches TRBD1 (6 bases). V was pared by 9 bases and J by 0 bases, with 12 bases between. The CDR3 runs 13 residues. Looked up from germline, CDR1 is MNHNY and CDR2 is SVGAGI (reference sequence).

This sequence joins TRBV12-3 or TRBV12-4 and TRBJ2-3, with a possible D match to TRBD2 (5 bases). This CDR3 is built from 15 residues. Trimming pared 4 bases from V and 0 bases from J, leaving 11 bases between. CDR3 nucleotides: TGTGCCAGCAGTTCCTGGACGGGGAGCACAGATACGCAGTATTTT. Translating gives CASSSWTGSTDTQYF.

DNA for the CDR3: TGCAGTGCTAATCAGAGAAGCGGGGACTCAGATACGCAGTATTTT. The encoded protein is CSANQRSGDSDTQYF. The gene calls are TRBV20-1 and TRBJ2-3; 7 nucleotides agree with TRBD2. The junction had 11 bases not matched to a gene; V was cut back by 4 bases and J by 4 bases. This CDR3 has 15 residues. CDR1 and CDR2 (germline): DFQATT, SNEGSKA (reference sequence).

This clonotype appeared a few times. This chain links TRBV18 with TRBJ2-7, with TRBD1 matching over 7 bases. The CDR3 totals 14 residues. Germline loops: CDR1 KGHSH, CDR2 LQKENI. The J segment lost 4 bases and the V segment lost 2 bases, leaving 5 bases of the junction unmatched. The chain's CDR3 is CASSPGQDWYEQYF. The CDR3 DNA follows: TGTGCCAGCTCACCAGGACAGGATTGGTACGAGCAGTACTTC.

In this sample, this clonotype turned up many times. The chain combines TRBV7-8 with TRBJ1-4, with 10 positions matching TRBD1. From germline, CDR1 is SGHVS and CDR2 FQNEAQ. This CDR3 is 17 amino acids long. With 3 bases clipped from V and 2 bases from J, the junction kept 6 bases outside the gene matches. The CDR3 nucleotides read TGTGCCAGCAGCTTGGGGACAGGGGTGACGACTAATGAAAAACTGTTTTTT. As protein: CASSLGTGVTTNEKLFF.

A few counts support this clonotype. The chain recombines TRBV20-1 with TRBJ2-1; the match to TRBD2 covers 11 bases. The CDR3 is 15 residues long. The trim removed 0 bases at V and 9 bases at J, leaving 7 bases unmatched. Germline V CDR1 and CDR2: DFQATT, SNEGSKA (reference sequence). The CDR3 coding sequence is TGCAGTGCTAGAGATCTGGCTAGCGGGGGGTCTGAGCAGTTCTTC. This codes for CSARDLASGGSEQFF.